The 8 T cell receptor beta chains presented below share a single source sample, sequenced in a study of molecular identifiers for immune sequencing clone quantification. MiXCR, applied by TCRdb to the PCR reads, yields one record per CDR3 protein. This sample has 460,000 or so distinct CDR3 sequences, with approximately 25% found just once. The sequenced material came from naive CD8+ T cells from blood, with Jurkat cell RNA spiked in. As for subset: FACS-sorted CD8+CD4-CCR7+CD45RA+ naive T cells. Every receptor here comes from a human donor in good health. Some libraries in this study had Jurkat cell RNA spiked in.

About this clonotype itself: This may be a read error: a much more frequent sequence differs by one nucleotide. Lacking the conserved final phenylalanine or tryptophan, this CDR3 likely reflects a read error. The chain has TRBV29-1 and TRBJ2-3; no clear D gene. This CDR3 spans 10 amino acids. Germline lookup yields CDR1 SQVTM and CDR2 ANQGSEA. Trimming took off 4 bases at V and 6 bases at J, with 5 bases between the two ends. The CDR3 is CSVVWDTQYS. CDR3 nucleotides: TGCAGCGTTGTATGGGATACGCAGTATTCT.

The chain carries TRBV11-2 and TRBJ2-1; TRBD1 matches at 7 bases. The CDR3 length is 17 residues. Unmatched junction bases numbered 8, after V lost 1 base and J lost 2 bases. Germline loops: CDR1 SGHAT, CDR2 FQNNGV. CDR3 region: CASSLAIWDSPYNEQFF. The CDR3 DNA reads TGTGCCAGCAGCTTAGCGATCTGGGACAGCCCCTACAATGAGCAGTTCTTC.

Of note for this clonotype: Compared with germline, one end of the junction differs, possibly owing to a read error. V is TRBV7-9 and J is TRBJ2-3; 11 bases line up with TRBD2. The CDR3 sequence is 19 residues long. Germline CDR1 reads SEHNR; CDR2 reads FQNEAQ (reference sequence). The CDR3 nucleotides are TGTGCCAGCAGCACAGGACTAGCGGGCACCCAATACCACACAGATACGCAGTTTTTT. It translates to CASSTGLAGTQYHTDTQFF.

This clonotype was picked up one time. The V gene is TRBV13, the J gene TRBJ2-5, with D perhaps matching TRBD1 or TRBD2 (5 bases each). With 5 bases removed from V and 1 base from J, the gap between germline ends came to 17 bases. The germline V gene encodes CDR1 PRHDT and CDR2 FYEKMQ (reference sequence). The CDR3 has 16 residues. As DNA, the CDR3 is TGTGCCAGCAGCCATCCGTCGATGGGGGTCCAAGAGACCCAGTACTTC. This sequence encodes CASSHPSMGVQETQYF.

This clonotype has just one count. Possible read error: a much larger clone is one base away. CDR3 nucleotide sequence: TGTGCCAGCAGCTGGACGGGGGTGGAGAATACGCAGTATTTT. Protein: CASSWTGVENTQYF. V usage is TRBV7-9 and J usage is TRBJ2-3; possibly TRBD2 for D (6 bases). CDR3 length: 14 residues. Trimming removed 4 bases at V and 7 bases at J, with 15 bases between. The germline V gene encodes CDR1 SEHNR and CDR2 FQNEAQ (reference sequence).

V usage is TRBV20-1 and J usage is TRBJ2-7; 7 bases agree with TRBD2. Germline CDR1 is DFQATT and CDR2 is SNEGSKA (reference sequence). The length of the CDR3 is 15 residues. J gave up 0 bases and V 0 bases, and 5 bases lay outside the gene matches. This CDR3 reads CSAREFGGSSYEQYF. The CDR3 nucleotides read TGCAGTGCTAGAGAGTTTGGCGGGAGCTCCTACGAGCAGTACTTC.

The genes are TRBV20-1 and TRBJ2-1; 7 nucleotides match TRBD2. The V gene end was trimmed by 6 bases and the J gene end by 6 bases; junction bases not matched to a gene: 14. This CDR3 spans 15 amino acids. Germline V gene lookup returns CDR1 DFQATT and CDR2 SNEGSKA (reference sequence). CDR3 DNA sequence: TGCAGTGCCAGCCACGTGGGGAGGGCTGGCAATGAGCAGTTCTTC. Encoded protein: CSASHVGRAGNEQFF.

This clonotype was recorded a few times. The CDR3 reads CASRILEGDNEQFF. The CDR3 bases are TGTGCCAGCAGAATCTTGGAGGGAGACAATGAGCAGTTCTTC. The J gene is TRBJ2-1, the V gene TRBV6-5, with a tentative D call TRBD2 (6 bases). The germline V gene encodes CDR1 MNHEY and CDR2 SVGAGI. CDR3 length equals 14 residues. Trimming cost V 6 bases and J 5 bases, with 14 bases left between them.